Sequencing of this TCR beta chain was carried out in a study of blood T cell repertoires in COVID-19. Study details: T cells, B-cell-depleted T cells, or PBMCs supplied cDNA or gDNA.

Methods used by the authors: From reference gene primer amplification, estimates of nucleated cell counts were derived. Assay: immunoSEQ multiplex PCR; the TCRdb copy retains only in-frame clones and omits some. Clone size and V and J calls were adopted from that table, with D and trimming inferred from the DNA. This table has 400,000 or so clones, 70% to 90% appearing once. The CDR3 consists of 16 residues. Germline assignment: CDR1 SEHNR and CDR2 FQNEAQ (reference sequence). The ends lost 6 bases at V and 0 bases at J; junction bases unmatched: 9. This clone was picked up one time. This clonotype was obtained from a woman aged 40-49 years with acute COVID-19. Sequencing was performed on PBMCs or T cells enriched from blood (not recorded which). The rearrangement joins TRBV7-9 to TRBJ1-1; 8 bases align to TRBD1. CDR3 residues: CASRPGTGSMNTEAFF. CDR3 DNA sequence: TGTGCCAGCAGACCCGGGACAGGCAGTATGAACACTGAAGCTTTCTTT. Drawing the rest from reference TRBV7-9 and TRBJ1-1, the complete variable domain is DTGVSQNPRHKITKRGQNVTFRCDPISEHNRLYWYRQTLGQGPEFLTYFQNEAQLEKSRLLSDRFSAERPKGSFSTLEIQRTEQGDSAMYLCASRPGTGSMNTEAFFGQGTRLTVV.